This T cell receptor beta chain is from a study of regulatory T cells in long-lasting Graves disease. The time point: persistent/refractory GD, antithyroid drugs over 5 years with positive TRAb. From RNA extracted from PBMCs, the TCR library was made. TCR beta libraries were built with iRepertoire HTBI primers and Arm-PCR of CDR3 regions. TCRdb re-called the multiplex PCR reads through MiXCR, storing one row per CDR3 protein. Here the sample spans about 400,000 distinct CDR3 sequences, roughly 20% being singletons. V lost 4 bases, J lost 4 bases, and 12 bases stayed unmatched. The CDR3 consists of 17 residues.

The source material was peripheral blood mononuclear cells (PBMCs), sampled when the disease was refractory, from a patient treated with antithyroid drugs. This chain connects TRBV12-3 or TRBV12-4 to TRBJ2-1; TRBD2 matches at 8 bases. This receptor was identified in a female donor with Graves disease. CDR3 amino acids: CASSSSLQRERYNEQFF. For the CDR3, the DNA is TGTGCCAGCAGTTCAAGTCTTCAGCGGGAGAGGTACAATGAGCAGTTCTTC.